The 26 T cell receptor beta chains below come from one sample, sequenced in a study of identifying expanded T cells in peripheral blood. This table comes from immunoSEQ multiplex PCR, and its TCRdb copy is limited to in-frame clones, with some not included. The sample carries about 91,000 clones, around 88% recorded once. The sequencing input was blood. The receptors here all came from a person aged 18 to 70 in good health.

The rearrangement uses TRBV6-6 and TRBJ2-1; D not resolved. The CDR3 totals 13 residues. The V and J ends lost 5 bases and 7 bases respectively, with 12 bases between them. The V gene's germline CDR1 is MNHNY and CDR2 SVGAGI (reference sequence). The CDR3 DNA reads TGTGCCAGCAGTCACCAGGACGGAAATGAGCAGTTCTTC. Translating gives CASSHQDGNEQFF.

The chain uses TRBV30 and TRBJ1-2, with D perhaps TRBD1 (6 bases). V lost 3 bases and J 3 bases, leaving 20 bases between the germline ends. CDR3 length: 16 residues. CDR1 GTSNPN and CDR2 SVGIG come from the germline V gene (reference sequence). The CDR3 DNA reads as TGTGCCTGGAGCGTTCTTTTTTCAGGGGACGACTATGGCTACACCTTC. Translation gives CAWSVLFSGDDYGYTF.

This clone has only a few counts. The chain is built from TRBV6-5 and TRBJ2-7, with 14 bases fitting TRBD2. Germline V gene data show CDR1 as MNHEY and CDR2 as SVGAGI. The CDR3 length is 14 residues. The J segment lost 10 bases and the V segment lost 5 bases, leaving 7 bases of the junction unmatched. This CDR3 reads CASSQGTSGSEQYF. The DNA for the CDR3 is TGTGCCAGCAGTCAGGGGACTAGCGGGAGTGAACAGTACTTC.

The chain has TRBV7-2 and TRBJ2-5; D is unresolved. CDR1 and CDR2 (germline): SGHTA, FQGNSA. The CDR3 extends over 12 amino acids. V was trimmed by 2 bases and J by 7 bases, leaving 8 bases between them. Written as DNA, the CDR3 is TGTGCCAGCAGCTTAAAAACAATGACCCAGTACTTC. Translation gives CASSLKTMTQYF.

The chain is built from TRBV5-1 and TRBJ1-2; 7 bases agree with TRBD1. V lost 0 bases and J lost 5; bases outside the gene matches: 10. This CDR3 comprises 16 residues. The V gene's germline CDR1 is SGHRS and CDR2 YFSETQ. The CDR3 nucleotides read TGCGCCAGCAGCTTGGATTGGGGACAGTCCATTTATGGCTACACCTTC. Amino acids: CASSLDWGQSIYGYTF.

The J gene is TRBJ2-5, the V gene TRBV6-1; no firm D call. CDR1 and CDR2 from the germline V gene are MNHNS and SASEGT. V was trimmed by 7 bases and J by 7 bases, leaving 10 bases between them. The CDR3 runs 11 residues. The CDR3 DNA reads TGTGCCAGCACCCCGGCCGGGACCCAGTACTTC. It codes for CASTPAGTQYF.

CDR3 in amino acids: CAWSVTGNQPQHF. DNA of the CDR3: TGTGCCTGGAGTGTAACAGGGAATCAGCCCCAGCATTTT. This chain links TRBV30 with TRBJ1-5, with D possibly being TRBD1 (6 bases). The CDR3 totals 13 residues. From germline, CDR1 is GTSNPN and CDR2 SVGIG (reference sequence). V was cut by 0 bases and J by 4 bases, with 7 bases left in between.

In nucleotides, the CDR3 is TGTGCCAGCAGCCCCCGGACAGGGGGTTGGGAGACCCAGTACTTC. It encodes CASSPRTGGWETQYF. The chain is built from TRBV14 and TRBJ2-5; 10 bases map to TRBD1. This CDR3 has 15 amino acids. The trim removed 4 bases at V and 5 bases at J, leaving 7 bases unmatched. The germline CDR1 and CDR2 sequences are SGHDN and FVKESK. Drawing the rest from reference TRBV14 and TRBJ2-5, the complete variable domain is EAGVTQFPSHSVIEKGQTVTLRCDPISGHDNLYWYRRVMGKEIKFLLHFVKESKQDESGMPNNRFLAERTGGTYSTLKVQPAELEDSGVYFCASSPRTGGWETQYFGPGTRLLVL.

The chain has TRBV18 and TRBJ2-5; TRBD2 aligns across 7 bases. The CDR3 contains 16 residues. Germline V gene lookup returns CDR1 KGHSH and CDR2 LQKENI. V was clipped by 3 bases and J by 5 bases; unmatched bases: 12. The CDR3 reads CASSPPVWAGVETQYF. Here the CDR3 DNA reads TGTGCCAGCTCACCCCCAGTTTGGGCGGGAGTCGAGACCCAGTACTTC.

The chain is built from TRBV6-5 and TRBJ2-7; 9 bases map to TRBD1. Germline trimming cut 6 bases from V and 5 bases from J; bases unmatched to any gene: 5. Germline CDR1 MNHEY, CDR2 SVGAGI. This CDR3 region has 13 residues. In DNA, the CDR3 is TGTGCCAGCAGGGGGACAGGGAGACACGAGCAGTACTTC. Amino acids: CASRGTGRHEQYF.

This clone was observed a single time. The chain carries TRBV2 and TRBJ1-1; D gene uncertain. The V end lost 5 bases, the J end lost 4 bases, and 11 bases lay between the germline ends. The CDR3 is made up of 13 amino acids. From germline, CDR1 is SNHLY and CDR2 FYNNEI. CDR3 residues: CASSPDGPTEAFF. The CDR3 DNA reads TGTGCCAGCAGTCCGGACGGCCCCACTGAAGCTTTCTTT.

This chain connects TRBV30 to TRBJ1-1; TRBD1 might be the D (6 bases). Germline loops: CDR1 GTSNPN, CDR2 SVGIG (reference sequence). With 5 bases removed from V and 2 bases from J, the gap between germline ends came to 18 bases. The CDR3 has 15 residues. The CDR3 nucleotides read TGTGCCTGGGACTCCTCGGGACACAGAAACACTGAAGCTTTCTTT. Encoded protein: CAWDSSGHRNTEAFF.

Notes on this clone: A read error may produce the germline difference seen at one junction end. V gene TRBV13 combines with J gene TRBJ2-7, with no clear D. CDR1 and CDR2 from the germline V gene are PRHDT and FYEKMQ (reference sequence). This CDR3 region has 15 residues. This chain's CDR3 is CASSLTETRAYGQYF. Here the CDR3 DNA reads TGTGCCAGCAGCTTAACGGAGACTCGGGCGTACGGGCAGTACTTC.

V usage is TRBV5-1 and J usage is TRBJ2-3; TRBD1 or TRBD2 may be the D gene (7 bases each). Trimming took 4 bases from V and 8 from J, leaving 17 bases between them. CDR3 length: 14 amino acids. The V gene's germline CDR1 is SGHRS and CDR2 YFSETQ. The CDR3 region is CASSRDYRGATQYF. CDR3 DNA: TGCGCCAGCAGCAGGGACTACAGGGGTGCTACGCAGTATTTT.

The rearrangement uses TRBV4-1 and TRBJ1-2; D not resolved. V was trimmed by 4 bases and J by 7 bases, leaving 28 bases between them. The CDR3 has 18 residues. Germline loops: CDR1 MGHRA, CDR2 YSYEKL. The CDR3 protein is CASSPLTSTPGSRLGYTF. The CDR3 region has the DNA TGCGCCAGCAGCCCCTTGACCTCCACCCCCGGAAGCCGCCTTGGCTACACCTTC.

V usage is TRBV6-1 and J usage is TRBJ1-2, with a possible D match to TRBD1 (6 bases). Per the germline V gene, CDR1 is MNHNS and CDR2 is SASEGT. The CDR3 totals 14 residues. V lost 4 bases and J 8 bases, leaving 17 bases between the germline ends. CDR3 nucleotide sequence: TGTGCCAGCAGTGTTGAAGGCGGGGGGCCGGGCTACACCTTC. It is translated as CASSVEGGGPGYTF.

V and J are TRBV2 and TRBJ1-4; 7 bases are shared with TRBD1. The trim removed 3 bases at V and 5 bases at J, leaving 6 bases unmatched. The CDR3 has 15 residues. In germline, CDR1 is SNHLY, CDR2 FYNNEI. Here the CDR3 DNA reads TGTGCCAGCAGTGATATGGGACAGACGAATGAAAAACTGTTTTTT. Its protein product is CASSDMGQTNEKLFF.

V is TRBV2 and J is TRBJ1-6; no clear D gene. The germline gives CDR1 SNHLY, CDR2 FYNNEI. The V end was cut by 6 bases, the J end by 4 bases, with 7 bases between. This CDR3 is 13 amino acids long. The CDR3 DNA is TGTGCCAGCAGGTCTGAATATAATTCACCCCTCCACTTT. Its protein is CASRSEYNSPLHF.

Only one count was recorded for this clone. The rearrangement links TRBV5-4 to TRBJ2-5, with 7 bases fitting TRBD2. This CDR3 is 16 amino acids long. Germline CDR1 and CDR2: SGHNT and YYREEE (reference sequence). The V segment lost 4 bases and the J segment 1 base; nucleotides outside the gene matches: 10. CDR3 amino acids: CASSPGRRILQETQYF. CDR3 bases: TGTGCCAGCAGCCCCGGGAGGCGAATCCTCCAAGAGACCCAGTACTTC.

V gene TRBV7-9 combines with J gene TRBJ2-7; tentatively, D is TRBD1 (6 bases). This CDR3 spans 16 amino acids. The V gene's germline CDR1 is SEHNR and CDR2 FQNEAQ (reference sequence). Trimming pared 6 bases from V and 4 bases from J, leaving 22 bases between. The CDR3 sequence is CASSSSSGTHGYEQYF. For the CDR3, the DNA is TGTGCCAGCAGTTCGTCTTCCGGGACACATGGATACGAGCAGTACTTC.

The genes are TRBV15 and TRBJ2-5; D ambiguous. Trimming took off 1 base at V and 3 bases at J, with 6 bases between the two ends. CDR3 length equals 13 residues. CDR1 LNHNV and CDR2 YYDKDF come from the germline V gene (reference sequence). For the CDR3, the DNA is TGTGCCACCAGCAGAGCCAGGAAAGAGACCCAGTACTTC. This sequence encodes CATSRARKETQYF.

The chain uses TRBV7-2 and TRBJ2-7; D ambiguous. Between the trimmed V and J ends, which lost 3 bases and 6 bases, there was a span of 15 bases. Germline CDR1 reads SGHTA; CDR2 reads FQGNSA. The CDR3 runs to 14 residues. CDR3 bases: TGTGCCAGCAGCTTTGGTCAGGCGAAGAGCGAGCAGTACTTC. Its translation is CASSFGQAKSEQYF.

The chain carries TRBV5-1 and TRBJ2-7, with 12 bases lining up with TRBD1. This CDR3 region has 14 residues. Germline CDR1 reads SGHRS; CDR2 reads YFSETQ. Trimming cost V 3 bases and J 7 bases; bases outside gene matches: 5. The CDR3 reads CASSWDRGLGEQYF. In DNA form, the CDR3 reads TGCGCCAGCAGCTGGGACAGGGGGCTAGGGGAGCAGTACTTC.

This clone was recorded once. V gene TRBV6-5 combines with J gene TRBJ2-3; tentatively, D is TRBD2 (6 bases). The CDR3 runs 15 residues. V gave up 2 bases and J gave up 3 bases, with 12 bases separating them. CDR1 and CDR2 (germline): MNHEY, SVGAGI. The CDR3 region has the DNA TGTGCCAGCAGTTACGGGGAGGTTGGTACAGATACGCAGTATTTT. Residues: CASSYGEVGTDTQYF.

The V call is TRBV19, the J call TRBJ1-5; TRBD1 matches 11 bases. V shed 5 bases, J shed 7 bases, and the junction held 7 bases outside the gene matches. CDR3 size: 15 residues. The germline V gene encodes CDR1 LNHDA and CDR2 SQIVND (reference sequence). The CDR3 protein is CASSSGQGAGQPQHF. For the CDR3, the DNA is TGTGCCAGTAGTTCCGGACAGGGGGCAGGGCAGCCCCAGCATTTT.

The V call is TRBV25-1, the J call TRBJ2-5; the D is unclear. Trimming stripped 8 bases from V and 5 bases from J, with 6 bases between. The V gene's germline CDR1 is MGHDK and CDR2 SYGVNS. This CDR3 has 10 amino acids. CDR3 DNA: TGTGCCAGCGGAGTGGAGACCCAGTACTTC. Translation gives CASGVETQYF.